The sequence of this T cell receptor (beta chain) was determined in a study of blood T cells in healthy people across ages. Findings of the study overall: Conclusively comparing naive with antigen-experienced cells was impossible with unsorted PBMCs.

Details on this clonotype: Its cognate antigen is unknown.

The second PCR ran roughly 6 to 11 cycles with a sample-barcoded 5' primer and J-beta primers. TCRdb re-analysed the 5' RACE reads in MiXCR, keeping a single row per CDR3 protein. The sample records roughly 930,000 distinct CDR3 sequences, around 48% being singletons. Each donor's blood draw was roughly 10 milliliters of peripheral blood. Extracted total RNA amounted to at least 6 micrograms for each sample. The receptor comes from a man aged 30 to 39 in good health. Sequences were obtained from blood.

This CDR3 is CASNEGTTYEQYF. The CDR3 DNA reads as TGTGCCAGCAATGAGGGCACTACCTACGAGCAGTACTTC. The chain uses TRBV25-1 and TRBJ2-7, with D perhaps TRBD2 (5 bases). Trimming pared 7 bases from V and 2 bases from J, leaving 12 bases between. The CDR3 is 13 residues long. Germline V gene data show CDR1 as MGHDK and CDR2 as SYGVNS.